This T cell receptor (beta chain) came from a study of T cell responses to AZD1222 COVID-19 vaccine (dated by TCRdb to the early 2020s). Regarding the study in general: TCR sequencing was performed for 230 to 250 trial participants, of whom roughly 200 were given two doses of AZD1222 and around 25 were given two doses of MenACWY control vaccine. Enrollment into the trials was organized by age into subgroups of 18-55, 56-69 and 70-plus years, and those subgroups contained about 160, 30 and 59 TCR-sequenced participants, respectively. What the authors observed across the whole study: The whole spike protein was spanned by vaccine-associated CD4 TCRs, and dominant responses were seen in regions 160-218 and 743-854. Participants were mostly white British, with more females than males. The authors suggested clonal diversity may have been underestimated. After two AZD1222 doses, spike-specific TCR breadth and depth were significantly higher than at day 0 and than in MenACWY recipients. Because no samples from the day 14 peak response were available, repertoires could be characterized only after the peak T cell response. Reportedly, close to half of the unique spike-specific TCRs recognized epitopes lying outside the regions that are mutated in the B.1.351 and B.1.1.7 variants. Conclusions about previously exposed vaccinees are limited because only six or seven AZD1222 recipients were SARS-CoV-2 seropositive at baseline. In the small 56-69-year group, the increase in depth fell short of significance, most likely because of low power.

The CDR3 goes from the cysteine to the phenylalanine over 16 residues. Left in the record is the CDR3 DNA by itself, 48 bases read in frame from the first base. Germline trimming: 3 bases from V, 2 bases from J; junction bases outside gene matches: 4. The germline V gene provides CDR1 SGHRS and CDR2 YFSETQ. To note about this clone: Its antigen is currently not known. The sample holds no much larger clone one base away, and base qualities are not on file.

The CDR3 regions of human TCRbeta chains were subjected to immunosequencing. Per the source publication's procedure: TCRs in the repertoires were matched against a reference library of SARS-CoV-2-specific TCRs that had been generated with the MIRA antigen-specificity platform. Breadth was defined as the fraction of unique TCRs that were SARS-CoV-2-associated. Depth was defined as the fraction of total T cells that were SARS-CoV-2-associated. Using the MIRA data, every spike-specific TCR was mapped to the spike region that the TCR reacted to and assigned to either a CD4 or a CD8 class. Log10-transformed breadth and depth values were compared by one-way ANOVA with Sidak's multiple comparisons tests. TCRdb obtained this table from immuneACCESS and retained in-frame rearrangements with V and J assigned. These tables miss some clones; where compared with another copy, unresolved V genes account for less than half of the shortfall, and the remainder is unexplained. V and J calls and clone size follow that table, whereas D and trimming were derived from the DNA. Within this sample are about 270,000 clones, with 94% of them counted one time only. The top ten clones comprise 0.55% of the sample.

The time point tag for this specimen amounts to: about 28 days (+/-7) after the second vaccine dose. AZD1222 recipients given second doses at about 4 weeks or at about 12 weeks were pooled, since spike-specific TCR depth and breadth were not found to differ between the two schedules. Vaccinee samples came from UK trials COV001 and COV002, including a single-blind randomized controlled phase 2/3 trial of AZD1222 (ChAdOx1 nCoV-19) in healthy adults. For TCRbeta chain sequencing, PBMC samples from trial participants were taken at day 0 and at day 28 after the second dose. Here the chain combines TRBV5-1 and TRBJ1-4; TRBD1 agrees with 10 junctional bases. This clonotype was sampled from an adult who received the AZD1222 COVID-19 vaccine. The sample was peripheral blood, taken 28 days after the second AZD1222 dose. CDR3 region: CASSWRTGGTNEKLFF. At the DNA level, the sequence is TGCGCCAGCAGCTGGAGGACAGGGGGGACTAATGAAAAACTGTTTTTT. Where the CDR3 stops, the reference TRBV5-1 and TRBJ1-4 genes take over; the full variable domain is KAGVTQTPRYLIKTRGQQVTLSCSPISGHRSVSWYQQTPGQGLQFLFEYFSETQRNKGNFPGRFSGRQFSNSRSEMNVSTLELGDSALYLCASSWRTGGTNEKLFFGSGTQLSVL.